This passage covers 20 T cell receptor beta chains from one sample sequenced in a study of blood T cell repertoires in COVID-19. Sequencing used immunoSEQ multiplex PCR; TCRdb keeps in-frame clones, though not all of them. This sample carries approximately 190,000 clones, 80% to 90% of them seen once, and the ten largest clones take 20%. Sequencing used peripheral blood. These receptors were taken from a human donor in a cohort sampled during active COVID-19.

This clone was counted a few times. The V and J genes are TRBV5-1 and TRBJ2-2; 13 bases align to TRBD2. Per the germline V gene, CDR1 is SGHRS and CDR2 is YFSETQ. J gave up 12 bases and V 4 bases, and 6 bases lay outside the gene matches. The CDR3 spans 14 residues. Written as DNA, the CDR3 is TGCGCCAGCAGCGGACTAGCGGGAGATAGACAGCTGTTTTTT. Its protein product is CASSGLAGDRQLFF.

In regard to this clone: Other DNA sequences within the sample encode an identical CDR3. The chain has TRBV5-4 and TRBJ1-3, with D tentatively TRBD1 (6 bases). The V gene lost 2 bases and the J gene lost 4 bases, with 7 bases spanning the gap. Germline V gives CDR1 SGHNT, CDR2 YYREEE (reference sequence). The CDR3 is 13 amino acids. The CDR3 DNA is TGTGCCAGCAGCTTACAGGGAGGAAACACCATATATTTT. Translated: CASSLQGGNTIYF.

The V and J genes are TRBV5-4 and TRBJ2-5; tentatively, D is TRBD1 (5 bases). V was cut by 1 base and J by 5 bases, with 9 bases left in between. Germline V lookup: CDR1 SGHNT, CDR2 YYREEE (reference sequence). CDR3 length: 13 residues. In DNA form, the CDR3 reads TGTGCCAGCAGCTTGAGGGGCGTGGAGACCCAGTACTTC. It translates to CASSLRGVETQYF. The variable domain in full, completed from reference TRBV5-4 and TRBJ2-5, reads ETGVTQSPTHLIKTRGQQVTLRCSSQSGHNTVSWYQQALGQGPQFIFQYYREEENGRGNFPPRFSGLQFPNYSSELNVNALELDDSALYLCASSLRGVETQYFGPGTRLLVL.

The chain combines TRBV28 with TRBJ2-3; 14 bases are a match to TRBD2. The ends lost 7 bases at V and 2 bases at J; junction bases unmatched: 5. This CDR3 region has 16 residues. Germline assignment: CDR1 MDHEN and CDR2 SYDVKM. The CDR3: CASTPTSGGVTDTQYF. DNA for the CDR3: TGTGCCAGCACACCGACTAGCGGGGGGGTCACAGATACGCAGTATTTT.

The V call is TRBV18, the J call TRBJ2-1; 8 bases fit TRBD2. The J segment lost 3 bases and the V segment lost 4 bases, leaving 5 bases of the junction unmatched. This CDR3 spans 15 amino acids. The germline V gene has CDR1 KGHSH and CDR2 LQKENI. Here the CDR3 DNA reads TGTGCCAGCTCACAAGGGCGGGGGGACTACAATGAGCAGTTCTTC. Amino acids: CASSQGRGDYNEQFF. Using reference TRBV18 and TRBJ2-1 for the parts outside the CDR3, the full variable domain is NAGVMQNPRHLVRRRGQEARLRCSPMKGHSHVYWYRQLPEEGLKFMVYLQKENIIDESGMPKERFSAEFPKEGPSILRIQQVVRGDSAAYFCASSQGRGDYNEQFFGPGTRLTVL.

V gene TRBV5-1 combines with J gene TRBJ2-2; maybe TRBD1 (5 bases). Trimming removed 4 bases from V and 4 bases from J, with 17 bases in between. The germline V gene has CDR1 SGHRS and CDR2 YFSETQ. This CDR3 comprises 16 residues. In DNA, the CDR3 is TGCGCCAGCAGCCCATGGACATTAGGAACCACCGGGGAGCTGTTTTTT. This encodes CASSPWTLGTTGELFF.

The chain has TRBV27 and TRBJ1-2, with D possibly being TRBD1 (5 bases). CDR1 and CDR2 from the germline V gene are MNHEY and SMNVEV (reference sequence). V was clipped by 6 bases and J by 4 bases, with 15 bases between them. The CDR3 is made up of 14 amino acids. The CDR3 DNA sequence: TGTGCCAGCAGCTCACCCGGGAGGGGCTATGGCTACACCTTC. Translated: CASSSPGRGYGYTF.

J is TRBJ2-1 and V is TRBV18; 8 positions match TRBD2. After removal of 8 bases from V and 3 bases from J, the junction contained 12 bases not matched to a gene. Germline CDR1 is KGHSH and CDR2 is LQKENI. CDR3 length: 16 residues. CDR3 nucleotide sequence: TGTGCCAGCCGAACCGGGCGGGGGGAATTCTACAATGAGCAGTTCTTC. Amino acid sequence: CASRTGRGEFYNEQFF. Filled out from reference TRBV18 and TRBJ2-1, the complete variable domain reads NAGVMQNPRHLVRRRGQEARLRCSPMKGHSHVYWYRQLPEEGLKFMVYLQKENIIDESGMPKERFSAEFPKEGPSILRIQQVVRGDSAAYFCASRTGRGEFYNEQFFGPGTRLTVL.

This sequence joins TRBV18 and TRBJ2-1, with D unresolved. Germline V lookup: CDR1 KGHSH, CDR2 LQKENI. V shed 2 bases and J shed 7 bases, with 18 bases lying between them. The CDR3 runs to 16 residues. CDR3 region: CASSPGAGRLMNEQFF. The CDR3 coding sequence is TGTGCCAGCTCACCAGGCGCAGGCCGGCTAATGAATGAGCAGTTCTTC.

J is TRBJ1-6 and V is TRBV7-9; D perhaps matches TRBD1 (5 bases). The ends were cut back, 5 bases at V and 10 bases at J, with 15 bases in the middle. The CDR3 has 14 amino acids. Germline values: CDR1 SEHNR, CDR2 FQNEAQ (reference sequence). The CDR3 DNA sequence: TGTGCCAGCAGCCACGTGTCAACAGGCTCACCCCTCCACTTT. This gives the protein CASSHVSTGSPLHF.

J is TRBJ1-5 and V is TRBV6-5, with 8 bases lining up with TRBD1. Germline V CDR1 and CDR2: MNHEY, SVGAGI. Unmatched junction bases numbered 3, after V lost 6 bases and J lost 5 bases. The CDR3 loop spans 13 amino acids. CDR3 region: CASSDRGDQPQHF. In nucleotides, the CDR3 is TGTGCCAGCAGCGACAGGGGTGATCAGCCCCAGCATTTT.

In DNA, the CDR3 is TGTGCCTGGAGTGTAAGTCCCAGTCTGAAGACCCAGTACTTC. Residues: CAWSVSPSLKTQYF. The rearrangement uses TRBV30 and TRBJ2-5; no firm D call. The CDR3 is made up of 14 amino acids. V lost 0 bases and J 6 bases, leaving 14 bases between the germline ends. Per the germline V gene, CDR1 is GTSNPN and CDR2 is SVGIG (reference sequence).

The V and J genes are TRBV19 and TRBJ1-5; D is possibly TRBD1 (6 bases). Trimming took 3 bases from V and 4 from J, leaving 13 bases between them. The CDR3 is 15 residues long. Germline V gene data show CDR1 as LNHDA and CDR2 as SQIVND (reference sequence). The CDR3 loop reads CASSILDSQNQPQHF. CDR3 in DNA: TGTGCCAGTAGTATTTTGGACAGCCAAAATCAGCCCCAGCATTTT.

This clone was recorded once. The chain employs TRBV6-6 and TRBJ1-2, with 8 bases matching TRBD1. CDR1 is MNHNY, CDR2 SVGAGI, per germline (reference sequence). The V and J ends lost 3 bases and 0 bases, in that order; junction bases with no gene match: 6. The CDR3 has 16 residues. The CDR3 sequence: CASSYVQDRANYGYTF. CDR3 sequence (DNA): TGTGCCAGCAGTTATGTGCAGGACAGGGCTAACTATGGCTACACCTTC.

This clone was observed once. This chain links TRBV19 with TRBJ2-6; D remains ambiguous. This CDR3 contains 15 residues. Germline lookup yields CDR1 LNHDA and CDR2 SQIVND (reference sequence). V was clipped by 5 bases and J by 2 bases, with 10 bases between them. The CDR3 loop is CASSPRLTGANVLTF. In DNA form, the CDR3 reads TGTGCCAGTAGTCCTCGACTGACTGGGGCCAACGTCCTGACTTTC.

This clone has only a few counts. This chain links TRBV30 with TRBJ1-1; D is unresolved. Germline loops: CDR1 GTSNPN, CDR2 SVGIG (reference sequence). The ends were cut back, 3 bases at V and 3 bases at J, with 11 bases in the middle. This CDR3 region has 13 residues. CDR3 in DNA: TGTGCCTGGAGCGCTAACGCCTACACTGAAGCTTTCTTT. This sequence encodes CAWSANAYTEAFF.

This clone was recorded only once. This sequence joins TRBV5-1 and TRBJ1-6; TRBD1 matches at 7 bases. V was pared by 7 bases and J by 10 bases, with 14 bases of the junction left unmatched. This CDR3 contains 15 residues. Per the germline V gene, CDR1 is SGHRS and CDR2 is YFSETQ. For the CDR3, the DNA is TGCGCCAGCCGGCAGGAGGGGGCGTTAGGGTCACCCCTCCACTTT. The encoded protein is CASRQEGALGSPLHF.

The V call is TRBV6-1, the J call TRBJ1-2; the match to TRBD1 covers 7 bases. Germline V gene sequence: CDR1 MNHNS, CDR2 SASEGT. Losses at the gene ends were 2 bases for V and 1 base for J; bases not matched to a gene: 4. CDR3 length: 15 amino acids. The CDR3 bases are TGTGCCAGCAGTGAAAAGGACAGGATTAACTATGGCTACACCTTC. This codes for CASSEKDRINYGYTF.

The rearrangement joins TRBV19 to TRBJ1-2, with 7 bases lining up with TRBD1. Germline V CDR1 and CDR2: LNHDA, SQIVND (reference sequence). CDR3 length: 15 amino acids. V trimming: 7 bases; J trimming: 6 bases; junction bases outside the gene matches: 14. Written as DNA, the CDR3 is TGTGCCAGTACAGGGACAGAGAACCAATTCGATGGCTACACCTTC. Translated, it gives CASTGTENQFDGYTF.

The chain combines TRBV3-1 (or the pseudogene TRBV3-2) with TRBJ2-5; D might be TRBD2 (5 bases). CDR1 and CDR2 (germline): LGHDT, YNNKEL (reference sequence). Between the trimmed V and J ends, which lost 6 bases and 1 base, there was a span of 9 bases. This CDR3 is built from 13 residues. CDR3 nucleotide sequence: TGTGCCAGCAGGGCCGCGGGCCAAGAGACCCAGTACTTC. Protein sequence: CASRAAGQETQYF.